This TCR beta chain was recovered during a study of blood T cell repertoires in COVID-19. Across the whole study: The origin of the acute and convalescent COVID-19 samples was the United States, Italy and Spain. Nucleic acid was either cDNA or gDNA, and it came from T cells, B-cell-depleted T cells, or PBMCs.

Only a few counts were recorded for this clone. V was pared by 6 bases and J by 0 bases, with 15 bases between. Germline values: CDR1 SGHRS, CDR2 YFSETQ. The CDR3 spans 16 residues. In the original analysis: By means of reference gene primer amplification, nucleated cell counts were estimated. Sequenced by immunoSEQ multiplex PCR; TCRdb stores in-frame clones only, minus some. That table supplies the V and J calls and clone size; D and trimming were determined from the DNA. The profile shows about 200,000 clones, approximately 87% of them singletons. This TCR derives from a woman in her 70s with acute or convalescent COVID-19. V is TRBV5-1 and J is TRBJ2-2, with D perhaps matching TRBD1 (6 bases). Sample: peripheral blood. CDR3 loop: CASIDRHGSNTGELFF. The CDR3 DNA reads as TGCGCCAGCATCGACAGGCATGGTTCGAACACCGGGGAGCTGTTTTTT.